These T cell receptor beta chains were read from a single sample in a study of T cell responses to AZD1222 COVID-19 vaccine. Only in-frame clones appear in the TCRdb table, and some are missing; sequencing was by immunoSEQ multiplex PCR. The table records around 120,000 clones, roughly 89% of them present only once. This material consisted of peripheral blood, taken on day 0 of MenACWY control vaccination. The receptors stem from an adult in good health. Each CDR3 is given with its conserved first and last residue. D genes are given only for firm matches. For some rows the clone size is stated as once, few or many, or as a class when expanded; others skip it.

len	j_gene	d_gene	abundance	v_gene	CDR3nt	CDR3aa
18	TRBJ2-1	TRBD1	NA	TRBV4-3	TGCGCCAGCAGCCACGACGGAGGACGGACAGGGACCAACAATGAGCAGTTCTTC	CASSHDGGRTGTNNEQFF
14	TRBJ1-6	TRBD1	once	TRBV27	TGTGCCAGCAGCCGACAGGGTCTAAATTCACCCCTCCACTTT	CASSRQGLNSPLHF
15	TRBJ2-2	TRBD2	NA	TRBV13	TGTGCCAGCAGCTCTCATCTAGCGGGAGTCGGGGAGCTGTTTTTT	CASSSHLAGVGELFF
13	TRBJ2-7	NA	NA	TRBV4-2	TGTGCCAGCAGCCAAGATAGGGGCTACGAGCAGTACTTC	CASSQDRGYEQYF
18	TRBJ2-5	NA	few	TRBV7-8	TGTGCCAGCAGCTTAAGGACTGCAGCCGGGACGCAAAAAGAGACCCAGTACTTC	CASSLRTAAGTQKETQYF
13	TRBJ2-7	NA	NA	TRBV5-6	TGTGCCAGCAGTCCCCGGAGCTCCTACGAGCAGTACTTC	CASSPRSSYEQYF
12	TRBJ2-3	NA	NA	TRBV7-2	TGTGCCAGCAGCCCCAGAGGAGGCACGCAGTATTTT	CASSPRGGTQYF
13	TRBJ2-1	TRBD1	NA	TRBV24-1	TGTGCCACCAGTGAGACAGGGGTCAATGAGCAGTTCTTC	CATSETGVNEQFF
14	TRBJ2-7	NA	NA	TRBV27	TGTGCCAGCAGTTTTAGCGGCCGCTCCTACGAGCAGTACTTC	CASSFSGRSYEQYF
15	TRBJ2-2	NA	NA	TRBV24-1	TGTGCCACCAGTGATTACGGTTCGAACACCGGGGAGCTGTTTTTT	CATSDYGSNTGELFF
12	TRBJ2-1	NA	NA	TRBV12-3/TRBV12-4	TGTGCCAGCAGTTTAGGCAGCCATGAGCAGTTCTTC	CASSLGSHEQFF
16	TRBJ2-3	TRBD2	NA	TRBV5-1	TGCGCCAGCAGCTCACTAGCGGGAGGGCCATCAGATACGCAGTATTTT	CASSSLAGGPSDTQYF
16	TRBJ2-7	NA	NA	TRBV11-3	TGTGCCAGCAGCCTGCTATGGGCAGAGAGATCCTACGAGCAGTACTTC	CASSLLWAERSYEQYF
14	TRBJ1-1	NA	NA	TRBV2	TGTGCCAGCAGTGTTCCAGGGATGGACACTGAAGCTTTCTTT	CASSVPGMDTEAFF
13	TRBJ2-2	NA	NA	TRBV10-3	TGTGCCATCACCCCCCTCCTAGCCGGGGAGCTGTTTTTT	CAITPLLAGELFF
19	TRBJ2-1	TRBD2	NA	TRBV4-1	TGCGCCAGCAGCCAAGGCCTGACTAGCGGCTCAAGAGTTTACAATGAGCAGTTCTTC	CASSQGLTSGSRVYNEQFF
14	TRBJ1-4	NA	few	TRBV2	TGTGCCAGCAGTGGTTCCAGGGCGAGTGAAAAACTGTTTTTT	CASSGSRASEKLFF
13	TRBJ2-7	NA	NA	TRBV4-1	TGCGCCAGCAGCGGGGTCCTTGTCTCCGAGCAGTACTTC	CASSGVLVSEQYF
17	TRBJ2-7	NA	NA	TRBV5-4	TGTGCCAGCAGCTTGCCGCCGGGACCAGGAGGGCGGAACGAGCAGTACTTC	CASSLPPGPGGRNEQYF
16	TRBJ2-7	TRBD2	NA	TRBV7-3	TGTGCCAGCAGCTTACTTATGTCTAGCGGGAGCCACGAGCAGTACTTC	CASSLLMSSGSHEQYF
15	TRBJ1-2	NA	NA	TRBV6-5	TGTGCCAGCACCTCCTATGTTCCCTCACCTGGGGGCTACACCTTC	CASTSYVPSPGGYTF
16	TRBJ2-2	NA	NA	TRBV6-4	TGTGCCAGCAGTGACTCCGCCAGGGGTATAAGCGGGGAGCTGTTTTTT	CASSDSARGISGELFF
17	TRBJ1-3	NA	NA	TRBV30	TGTGCCTGGACCCGTAGCGACGGCCTTGGTGCTGGAAACACCATATATTTT	CAWTRSDGLGAGNTIYF
14	TRBJ1-1	NA	NA	TRBV11-1	TGTGCCAGCAGCTGGGACGGGGGGAACACTGAAGCTTTCTTT	CASSWDGGNTEAFF
17	TRBJ2-5	TRBD1	NA	TRBV7-6	TGTGCCAGCAGCCCGCGGACAGGGGGGAGACCGTGGGAGACCCAGTACTTC	CASSPRTGGRPWETQYF
16	TRBJ2-1	TRBD2	NA	TRBV30	TGTGCCTGGAGTCTCTTGACTAGCGGGGCCGGCAATGAGCAGTTCTTC	CAWSLLTSGAGNEQFF
15	TRBJ1-6	TRBD1	NA	TRBV28	TGTGCCAGCAGGAGCTCGGGACAGTATAATTCACCCCTCCACTTT	CASRSSGQYNSPLHF
11	TRBJ1-2	NA	NA	TRBV19	TGTGCCAGTAGTTTTGGGTATGGCTACACCTTC	CASSFGYGYTF
14	TRBJ2-5	NA	NA	TRBV6-2/TRBV6-3	TGTGCCAGCAGTTACTCGCAGGGGAGTGAGACCCAGTACTTC	CASSYSQGSETQYF
13	TRBJ2-7	NA	NA	TRBV12-5	TGTGCTAGTGGTTTGATCCCAGGGCCCGAGCAGTACTTC	CASGLIPGPEQYF
17	TRBJ1-1	NA	NA	TRBV5-5	TGTGCCAGCAGCTTGGTTGAAGGGGGGCTTAGGAACACTGAAGCTTTCTTT	CASSLVEGGLRNTEAFF
16	TRBJ1-4	TRBD1	NA	TRBV3-1/TRBV3-2	TGTGCCAGCAGCCAAAGGGGACAGGGGACTAATGAAAAACTGTTTTTT	CASSQRGQGTNEKLFF
18	TRBJ2-3	TRBD2	NA	TRBV7-3	TGTGCCAGCAGCAAGGGACTAGCGGGAGGAGGAGTAAAAGATACGCAGTATTTT	CASSKGLAGGGVKDTQYF
20	TRBJ2-7	TRBD2	once	TRBV11-3	TGTGCCAGCAGCTTAGGACTAGCGGGAGGACCAATCATGGGGATATACGAGCAGTACTTC	CASSLGLAGGPIMGIYEQYF
13	TRBJ1-2	NA	NA	TRBV12-3/TRBV12-4	TGTGCCAGCAGTTTAAACAGTTGGGATGGCTACATCTTC	CASSLNSWDGYIF
12	TRBJ2-7	NA	few	TRBV19	TGTGCCAGTAGTATGAGGGGCCGCGAGCAGTACTTC	CASSMRGREQYF
13	TRBJ1-2	NA	NA	TRBV3-1/TRBV3-2	TGTGCCAGCAGCCAAGCAGGGCCGGGCGGCTACACCTTC	CASSQAGPGGYTF
14	TRBJ1-4	NA	few	TRBV4-1	TGCGCCAGCAGCCAAGGTGAGGGCCATGAAAAACTGTTTTTT	CASSQGEGHEKLFF
15	TRBJ1-1	TRBD1	once	TRBV7-9	TGTGCCAGCAGCTACACCGGGACAGGGAGACCTGAAGCTTTCTTT	CASSYTGTGRPEAFF
15	TRBJ2-7	NA	NA	TRBV6-5	TGTGCCAGCAGCCAACAGGGTGGGCTCGACTACGAGCAGTACTTC	CASSQQGGLDYEQYF